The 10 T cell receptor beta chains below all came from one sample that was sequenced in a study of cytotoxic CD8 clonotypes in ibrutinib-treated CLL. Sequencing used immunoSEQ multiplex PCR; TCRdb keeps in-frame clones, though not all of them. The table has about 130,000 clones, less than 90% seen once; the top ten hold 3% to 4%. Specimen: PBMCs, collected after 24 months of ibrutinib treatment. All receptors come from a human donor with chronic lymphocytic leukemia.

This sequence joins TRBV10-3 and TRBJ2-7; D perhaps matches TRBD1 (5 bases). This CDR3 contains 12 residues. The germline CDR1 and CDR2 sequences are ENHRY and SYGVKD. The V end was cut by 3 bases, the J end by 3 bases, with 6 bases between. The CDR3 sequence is CAISDTGYEQYF. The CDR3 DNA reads TGTGCCATCAGTGATACAGGCTACGAGCAGTACTTC.

This CDR3 is CASSVTSGGVGGETQYF. CDR3 sequence (DNA): TGTGCCAGCAGTGTGACTAGCGGGGGGGTAGGCGGAGAGACCCAGTACTTC. This chain uses TRBV6-1 with TRBJ2-5; the match to TRBD2 covers 14 bases. The V gene's germline CDR1 is MNHNS and CDR2 SASEGT. Losses at the gene ends were 4 bases for V and 4 bases for J; bases not matched to a gene: 8. The CDR3 totals 17 residues.

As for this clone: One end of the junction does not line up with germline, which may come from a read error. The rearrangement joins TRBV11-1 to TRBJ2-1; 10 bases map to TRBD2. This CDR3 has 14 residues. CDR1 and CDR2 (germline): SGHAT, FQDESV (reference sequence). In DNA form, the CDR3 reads TGTGCCAGCAGTTTAGCGGGGGGACACAATGAGCAGTTCTTC. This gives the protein CASSLAGGHNEQFF.

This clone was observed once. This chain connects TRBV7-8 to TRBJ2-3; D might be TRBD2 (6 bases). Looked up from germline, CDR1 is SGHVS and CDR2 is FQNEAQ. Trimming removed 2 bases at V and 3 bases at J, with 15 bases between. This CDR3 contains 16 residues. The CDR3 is CASSLRRWGETDTQYF. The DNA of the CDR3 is TGTGCCAGCAGCTTACGGCGCTGGGGGGAAACAGATACGCAGTATTTT.

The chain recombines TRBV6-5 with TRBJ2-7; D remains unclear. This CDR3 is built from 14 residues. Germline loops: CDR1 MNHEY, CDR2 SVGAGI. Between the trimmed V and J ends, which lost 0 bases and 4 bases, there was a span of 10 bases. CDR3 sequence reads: CASSYSQHGYEQYF. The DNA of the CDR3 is TGTGCCAGCAGTTACTCACAGCATGGTTACGAGCAGTACTTC.

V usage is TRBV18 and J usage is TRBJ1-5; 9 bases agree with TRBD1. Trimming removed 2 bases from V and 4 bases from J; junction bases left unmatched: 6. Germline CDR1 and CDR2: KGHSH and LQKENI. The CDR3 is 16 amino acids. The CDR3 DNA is TGTGCCAGCTCACCATCGGGACAGGGAGGAAATCAGCCCCAGCATTTT. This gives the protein CASSPSGQGGNQPQHF.

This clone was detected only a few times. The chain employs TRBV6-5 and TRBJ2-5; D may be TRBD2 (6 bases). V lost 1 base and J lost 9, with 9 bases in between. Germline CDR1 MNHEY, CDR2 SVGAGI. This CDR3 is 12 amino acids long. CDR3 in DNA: TGTGCCAGCAGTTACTTATCGGGGGCCCAGTACTTC. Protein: CASSYLSGAQYF.

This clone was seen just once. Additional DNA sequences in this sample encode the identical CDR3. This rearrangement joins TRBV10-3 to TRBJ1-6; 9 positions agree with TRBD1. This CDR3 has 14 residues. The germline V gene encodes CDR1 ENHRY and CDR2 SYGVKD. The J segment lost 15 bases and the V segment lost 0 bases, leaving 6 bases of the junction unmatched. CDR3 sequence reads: CAISESMDRGHLHF. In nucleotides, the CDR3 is TGTGCCATCAGTGAGTCAATGGACAGGGGACACCTCCACTTT.

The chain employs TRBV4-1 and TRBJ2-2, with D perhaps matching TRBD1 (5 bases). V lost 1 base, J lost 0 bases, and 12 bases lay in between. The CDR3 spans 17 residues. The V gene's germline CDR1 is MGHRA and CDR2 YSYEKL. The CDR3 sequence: CASSQVFRASNTGELFF. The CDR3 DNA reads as TGCGCCAGCAGCCAAGTATTCAGGGCTTCGAACACCGGGGAGCTGTTTTTT.

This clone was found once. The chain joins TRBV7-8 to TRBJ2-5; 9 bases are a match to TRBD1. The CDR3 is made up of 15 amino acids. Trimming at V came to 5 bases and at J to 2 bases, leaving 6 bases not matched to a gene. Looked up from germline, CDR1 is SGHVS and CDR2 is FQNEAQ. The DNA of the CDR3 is TGTGCCAGCAGCCCCCAGGGACAGGGACAAGAGACCCAGTACTTC. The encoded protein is CASSPQGQGQETQYF.